Following are 22 T cell receptor beta chains from one sample sequenced in a study of blood T cell dynamics during melanoma immunotherapy. The time point denotes: pre-treatment baseline. Sequencing was performed with immunoSEQ multiplex PCR; in TCRdb, only in-frame clones are kept and a portion is missing. In the table there are several thousand clones, more than 65% of which are singletons. The specimen comprised blood, sampled from a patient treated with checkpoint blockade. Source of these receptors: a human donor with melanoma.

A note on this clone: This specimen includes other DNA sequences encoding the same CDR3. V gene TRBV28 combines with J gene TRBJ1-2, with TRBD1 as a possible D gene (6 bases). The CDR3 length is 14 residues. Trimming left V 1 base short and J 2 bases short, with 8 bases between. CDR1 and CDR2 (germline): MDHEN, SYDVKM. The CDR3 is CASSLLTGNYGYTF. The CDR3 nucleotides read TGTGCCAGCAGTTTATTGACAGGAAACTATGGCTACACCTTC.

The V and J genes are TRBV7-9 and TRBJ2-3, with 8 bases identical to TRBD1. CDR3 length: 17 residues. V dropped 1 base and J dropped 3; count of bases not matched to a gene: 9. Germline V gene data show CDR1 as SEHNR and CDR2 as FQNEAQ (reference sequence). In DNA, the CDR3 is TGTGCCAGCAGCTTAGGCCGACAGGGGTGGAGGACAGATACGCAGTATTTT. Its translation: CASSLGRQGWRTDTQYF.

CDR3 residues: CASSPDRFNEQYF. The CDR3 nucleotides are TGTGCCAGCAGTCCAGACAGGTTCAACGAGCAGTACTTC. The rearrangement uses TRBV2 and TRBJ2-5; tentatively, D is TRBD1 (6 bases). The J call may be wrong; the DNA end is better matched by TRBJ2-7. CDR3 size: 13 residues. In germline, CDR1 is SNHLY, CDR2 FYNNEI.

The V call is TRBV11-3, the J call TRBJ2-3; D possibly corresponds to TRBD2 (6 bases). The CDR3 runs 14 residues. V lost 4 bases and J 3 bases, leaving 11 bases between the germline ends. CDR1 and CDR2 from the germline V gene are SGHNT and YENEEA. DNA for the CDR3: TGTGCCAGCAGCTCCCGTGGAGGGACAGATACGCAGTATTTT. This codes for CASSSRGGTDTQYF. The entire variable domain, with the rest obtained from reference TRBV11-3 and TRBJ2-3, is as follows: EAGVVQSPRYKIIEKKQPVAFWCNPISGHNTLYWYLQNLGQGPELLIRYENEEAVDDSQLPKDRFSAERLKGVDSTLKIQPAELGDSAVYLCASSSRGGTDTQYFGPGTRLTVL.

This chain joins TRBV4-2 and TRBJ2-1; the D call may be TRBD1 or TRBD2 (5 bases each). This CDR3 contains 16 residues. CDR1 and CDR2 (germline): LGHNA, YNFKEQ. The V gene lost 4 bases and the J gene lost 1 base, with 14 bases spanning the gap. The CDR3 loop reads CASSLATGRSYNEQFF. The CDR3 bases are TGTGCCAGCAGCCTCGCTACGGGGCGGTCCTACAATGAGCAGTTCTTC.

The chain links TRBV9 to TRBJ1-4; D not resolved. The CDR3 extends over 14 amino acids. The germline V gene encodes CDR1 SGDLS and CDR2 YYNGEE. The ends were cut back, 4 bases at V and 2 bases at J, with 9 bases in the middle. Written as DNA, the CDR3 is TGTGCCAGCAGCCCGATTCCCACTAATGAAAAACTGTTTTTT. Protein product: CASSPIPTNEKLFF.

The rearrangement uses TRBV4-1 and TRBJ1-1; the D is unclear. The CDR3 is 14 amino acids. The germline V gene has CDR1 MGHRA and CDR2 YSYEKL. The V gene lost 5 bases and the J gene lost 1 base, with 11 bases spanning the gap. CDR3 sequence reads: CASSSHLGNTEAFF. The CDR3 coding sequence is TGCGCCAGCAGCTCCCACTTGGGGAACACTGAAGCTTTCTTT.

The rearrangement joins TRBV7-9 to TRBJ2-2; D perhaps matches TRBD2 (6 bases). The CDR3 sequence is 16 residues long. CDR1 SEHNR and CDR2 FQNEAQ come from the germline V gene (reference sequence). V was clipped by 5 bases and J by 3 bases, with 16 bases between them. The CDR3 sequence is CASSSREEGDTGELFF. As DNA, the CDR3 is TGTGCCAGCAGCAGTCGCGAGGAGGGCGACACCGGGGAGCTGTTTTTT.

V gene TRBV5-1 combines with J gene TRBJ2-7, with TRBD1 matching 9 bases. This CDR3 has 16 residues. V lost 3 bases, J lost 3 bases, and 10 bases stayed unmatched. Germline V gene lookup returns CDR1 SGHRS and CDR2 YFSETQ. CDR3 coding DNA: TGCGCCAGCAGCTCAAACGCCGGGACAGGGTACTACGAGCAGTACTTC. Translated: CASSSNAGTGYYEQYF.

This clone was counted a few times. The J gene is TRBJ1-5, the V gene TRBV7-2; 7 bases agree with TRBD1. Germline loops: CDR1 SGHTA, CDR2 FQGNSA. Trimming at V came to 5 bases and at J to 7 bases, leaving 5 bases not matched to a gene. The CDR3 extends over 13 amino acids. In DNA form, the CDR3 reads TGTGCCAGCAGCGAAAGACAGGGCCAGCCCCAGCATTTT. Its translation is CASSERQGQPQHF.

This chain joins TRBV7-8 and TRBJ2-2; perhaps D is TRBD1 or TRBD2 (5 bases each). Germline V lookup: CDR1 SGHVS, CDR2 FQNEAQ. CDR3 length equals 16 residues. V gave up 4 bases and J gave up 3 bases, with 15 bases separating them. CDR3 residues: CASSSGTSDYTGELFF. In nucleotides, the CDR3 is TGTGCCAGCAGCTCTGGGACCTCAGATTACACCGGGGAGCTGTTTTTT.

CDR3 nucleotide sequence: TGTGCCAGCAGCCAAGACGGACAGGAGTCCTACAATGAGCAGTTCTTC. It yields the protein CASSQDGQESYNEQFF. The V and J genes are TRBV4-2 and TRBJ2-1, with 7 bases aligning to TRBD1. CDR1 is LGHNA, CDR2 YNFKEQ, per germline. The CDR3 spans 16 residues. Unmatched junction bases numbered 3, after V lost 0 bases and J lost 1 base.

Points on this clone: A read error may produce the germline difference seen at one junction end. The chain uses TRBV15 and TRBJ2-7; the match to TRBD1 covers 8 bases. CDR3 length: 14 residues. Germline V gene data show CDR1 as LNHNV and CDR2 as YYDKDF (reference sequence). CDR3 DNA: TGTGCCACCAGCGGAGACAGGGGTGGTTACGAGCAGTACTTC. Its protein product is CATSGDRGGYEQYF.

The chain's CDR3 is CASSQGPNQPQHF. Written as DNA, the CDR3 is TGCGCCAGCAGCCAGGGCCCCAATCAGCCCCAGCATTTT. The rearrangement joins TRBV10-1 to TRBJ1-5, with a tentative D call TRBD1 (5 bases). CDR3 length: 13 amino acids. Germline V lookup: CDR1 WNHNN, CDR2 SYGVQD (reference sequence). Trimming left V 6 bases short and J 3 bases short, with 9 bases between.

This sequence joins TRBV6-1 and TRBJ2-3; 8 bases fit TRBD1. Per the germline V gene, CDR1 is MNHNS and CDR2 is SASEGT. The CDR3 contains 15 residues. After removal of 1 base from V and 5 bases from J, the junction contained 5 bases not matched to a gene. CDR3 residues: CASSEVETGVDTQYF. As DNA, the CDR3 is TGTGCCAGCAGTGAAGTCGAGACAGGGGTAGATACGCAGTATTTT.

This clone was detected a few times. This chain links TRBV29-1 with TRBJ2-7; 12 positions match TRBD2. With V trimmed by 7 bases and J by 5 bases, 9 bases remained unmatched. The CDR3 runs to 14 residues. Germline CDR1 SQVTM, CDR2 ANQGSEA. CDR3 in DNA: TGCAGCGCCCAAGGACTAGCGGGAATTAACGAGCAGTACTTC. Its translation is CSAQGLAGINEQYF.

The gene calls are TRBV18 and TRBJ2-1; TRBD1 matches 9 bases. The V gene's germline CDR1 is KGHSH and CDR2 LQKENI. This CDR3 is built from 13 residues. J was trimmed by 7 bases and V by 6 bases; bases with no gene match: 4. CDR3: CASSPGTGNEQFF. The CDR3 coding sequence is TGTGCCAGCTCGCCCGGGACAGGGAATGAGCAGTTCTTC.

The chain employs TRBV5-5 and TRBJ2-3; D could derive from TRBD1 or TRBD2 (5 bases each). CDR1 and CDR2 from the germline V gene are SGHKS and YYEKEE (reference sequence). This CDR3 spans 15 amino acids. With 1 base removed from V and 0 bases from J, the gap between germline ends came to 9 bases. CDR3 protein: CASSLPWGSTDTQYF. CDR3 coding DNA: TGTGCCAGCAGCTTGCCTTGGGGGAGCACAGATACGCAGTATTTT.

This clone qualifies as medium-sized (0.01 to 0.1%). The rearrangement uses TRBV4-3 and TRBJ1-3; D uncertain. Germline CDR1 LGHNA, CDR2 YSLEER. This CDR3 has 16 amino acids. The V end was cut by 0 bases, the J end by 0 bases, with 9 bases between. The CDR3 is CASSQDEQLSGNTIYF. The CDR3 DNA reads TGCGCCAGCAGCCAAGATGAACAGCTCTCTGGAAACACCATATATTTT.

This rearrangement joins TRBV19 to TRBJ2-7, with D hard to call. This CDR3 is 8 amino acids long. CDR1 is LNHDA, CDR2 SQIVND, per germline (reference sequence). The CDR3 nucleotides read TGTGCTCCGAGCGAGCAGTACTTC. It translates to CAPSEQYF.

The rearrangement joins TRBV19 to TRBJ1-1, with D possibly TRBD1 on 5 matching bases. V was cut by 6 bases and J by 2 bases, with 16 bases left in between. The CDR3 extends over 15 amino acids. Germline V gene data show CDR1 as LNHDA and CDR2 as SQIVND (reference sequence). The CDR3 spells CASRSGAGFNTEAFF. The CDR3 DNA reads TGTGCCAGTAGGTCCGGGGCGGGGTTTAACACTGAAGCTTTCTTT.

J is TRBJ1-4 and V is TRBV19; 9 bases align to TRBD1. J gave up 5 bases and V 6 bases, and 1 base lay outside the gene matches. The CDR3 contains 13 residues. The germline V gene has CDR1 LNHDA and CDR2 SQIVND (reference sequence). The CDR3 reads CASRGTGNEKLFF. The CDR3 bases are TGTGCCAGTAGGGGGACAGGGAATGAAAAACTGTTTTTT.